Presented here are 21 T cell receptor beta chains from one specimen sequenced in a study of memory CD4+ T cells and cytomegalovirus serostatus. The sort gate was single viable CD3+CD4+CD8-CD45RO+ cells for memory CD4+ T cells. Some clones are missing from TCRdb's copy, which holds only in-frame ones; the method was immunoSEQ multiplex PCR. The top ten hold around 0.5% of the sample, which has 35,000 to 50,000 clones, 78% seen once. Input material: memory CD4+ T cells from blood. These receptors came from an adult in good health and CMV-seronegative.

This clone has more than one count but fewer than ten. The chain is built from TRBV29-1 and TRBJ1-1; 10 bases are a match to TRBD1. CDR1 SQVTM and CDR2 ANQGSEA come from the germline V gene. This CDR3 is 13 amino acids long. V dropped 1 base and J dropped 6; count of bases not matched to a gene: 2. The CDR3 DNA follows: TGCAGCGTTGAAGCGGGGACAGGGGCTGAAGCTTTCTTT. Encoded protein: CSVEAGTGAEAFF. Full variable domain (remainder filled in from reference TRBV29-1 and TRBJ1-1): SAVISQKPSRDICQRGTSLTIQCQVDSQVTMMFWYRQQPGQSLTLIATANQGSEATYESGFVIDKFPISRPNLTFSTLTVSNMSPEDSSIYLCSVEAGTGAEAFFGQGTRLTVV.

V is TRBV5-1 and J is TRBJ2-5; no clear D. Trimming removed 0 bases at V and 0 bases at J, with 6 bases between. There are 14 residues in the CDR3. Germline values: CDR1 SGHRS, CDR2 YFSETQ. CDR3 in amino acids: CASSLGAYQETQYF. The CDR3 nucleotides read TGCGCCAGCAGCTTGGGAGCGTACCAAGAGACCCAGTACTTC. Full variable domain (missing parts from reference TRBV5-1 and TRBJ2-5): KAGVTQTPRYLIKTRGQQVTLSCSPISGHRSVSWYQQTPGQGLQFLFEYFSETQRNKGNFPGRFSGRQFSNSRSEMNVSTLELGDSALYLCASSLGAYQETQYFGPGTRLLVL.

The gene calls are TRBV6-5 and TRBJ2-7; D could derive from TRBD1 or TRBD2 (5 bases each). The CDR3 extends over 13 amino acids. Germline CDR1 is MNHEY and CDR2 is SVGAGI. Trimming took off 5 bases at V and 3 bases at J, with 11 bases between the two ends. Here the CDR3 reads CASSKTGGYEQYF. The CDR3 DNA follows: TGTGCCAGCAGTAAAACAGGAGGCTACGAGCAGTACTTC.

The V call is TRBV12-5, the J call TRBJ1-1, with a possible D match to TRBD1 (6 bases). In germline, CDR1 is LGHNT, CDR2 FRNRAP. This CDR3 comprises 14 residues. V lost 4 bases and J 2 bases, leaving 11 bases between the germline ends. The chain's CDR3 is CASGSWGHNTEAFF. The DNA for the CDR3 is TGTGCTAGTGGTTCCTGGGGGCATAACACTGAAGCTTTCTTT. Complete variable domain (other parts from reference TRBV12-5 and TRBJ1-1): DARVTQTPRHKVTEMGQEVTMRCQPILGHNTVFWYRQTMMQGLELLAYFRNRAPLDDSGMPKDRFSAEMPDATLATLKIQPSEPRDSAVYFCASGSWGHNTEAFFGQGTRLTVV.

V gene TRBV30 combines with J gene TRBJ1-3; D uncertain. This CDR3 is 13 amino acids long. Germline CDR1 reads GTSNPN; CDR2 reads SVGIG (reference sequence). V dropped 5 bases and J dropped 0 bases, with 8 bases sitting between them. CDR3 protein: CAWDGDSGNTIYF. Here the CDR3 DNA reads TGTGCCTGGGACGGAGACTCTGGAAACACCATATATTTT.

In DNA, the CDR3 is TGTGCCAGCGCCAGAGAAAACTCTGGGGCCAACGTCCTGACTTTC. It encodes CASARENSGANVLTF. The J gene is TRBJ2-6, the V gene TRBV6-1; D is uncertain. V was shortened by 8 bases and J by 0 bases, with 11 bases between the two germline ends. Germline values: CDR1 MNHNS, CDR2 SASEGT. This CDR3 contains 15 residues.

This clone was seen only once. The gene calls are TRBV9 and TRBJ2-1; TRBD2 matches at 16 bases. V lost 1 base and J lost 8; bases outside the gene matches: 9. Germline CDR1 and CDR2: SGDLS and YYNGEE. This CDR3 is 18 amino acids long. CDR3 sequence: CASSVISGTSGGAYEQFF. The DNA of the CDR3 is TGTGCCAGCAGCGTAATTTCCGGGACTAGCGGGGGGGCTTATGAGCAGTTCTTC. Variable domain in full (rest from reference TRBV9 and TRBJ2-1): DSGVTQTPKHLITATGQRVTLRCSPRSGDLSVYWYQQSLDQGLQFLIQYYNGEERAKGNILERFSAQQFPDLHSELNLSSLELGDSALYFCASSVISGTSGGAYEQFFGPGTRLTVL.

A few counts support this clone. The chain has TRBV5-4 and TRBJ1-1, with 8 bases that match TRBD1. The V segment lost 0 bases and the J segment 5 bases; nucleotides outside the gene matches: 12. CDR1 is SGHNT and CDR2 is YYREEE in the germline V gene (reference sequence). The CDR3 consists of 17 residues. This chain's CDR3 is CASSLGGGQGTRTEAFF. Here the CDR3 DNA reads TGTGCCAGCAGCTTGGGGGGAGGACAGGGTACCAGAACTGAAGCTTTCTTT.

The V call is TRBV30, the J call TRBJ2-1, with D unresolved. V lost 2 bases, J lost 0 bases, and 14 bases lay in between. Germline values: CDR1 GTSNPN, CDR2 SVGIG (reference sequence). The CDR3 runs to 16 residues. The DNA for the CDR3 is TGTGCCTGGAGTACCCCTGGGCTAAGCTCCTACAATGAGCAGTTCTTC. This codes for CAWSTPGLSSYNEQFF.

The V and J genes are TRBV27 and TRBJ1-1; unclear D gene. This CDR3 has 16 residues. Trimming cost V 6 bases and J 3 bases, with 20 bases left between them. In germline, CDR1 is MNHEY, CDR2 SMNVEV (reference sequence). Here the CDR3 reads CASSLKGTTRDTEAFF. For the CDR3, the DNA is TGTGCCAGCAGCTTAAAAGGCACTACAAGGGACACTGAAGCTTTCTTT.

This sequence joins TRBV7-2 and TRBJ1-5, with D maybe TRBD1 (5 bases). The CDR3 totals 15 residues. Looked up from germline, CDR1 is SGHTA and CDR2 is FQGNSA. Between the trimmed V and J ends, which lost 5 bases and 3 bases, there was a span of 14 bases. In DNA, the CDR3 is TGTGCCAGCAGCGTCTCAAGGGGCACCAATCAGCCCCAGCATTTT. Translation gives CASSVSRGTNQPQHF.

The V gene is TRBV30, the J gene TRBJ1-2; D remains ambiguous. The CDR3 consists of 13 residues. Germline V gene data show CDR1 as GTSNPN and CDR2 as SVGIG (reference sequence). Trimming removed 7 bases from V and 8 bases from J, with 20 bases in between. CDR3 DNA: TGTGCCTCGGACCGAAGGGAGGGATGGGGCTACACCTTC. It codes for CASDRREGWGYTF.

CDR3 in DNA: TGTGCCAGTAGTGGACAGGGGGCGAGGGGTGAAAAACTGTTTTTT. Translating it yields CASSGQGARGEKLFF. J is TRBJ1-4 and V is TRBV19, with 11 bases identical to TRBD1. Per germline, CDR1 LNHDA and CDR2 SQIVND (reference sequence). The CDR3 totals 15 residues. V shed 5 bases and J 7 bases; nucleotides not matched to a gene: 6.

This clone was seen only once. The chain couples TRBV7-6 to TRBJ2-2; TRBD1 aligns across 8 bases. Germline CDR1 SGHVS, CDR2 FNYEAQ. CDR3 length: 19 amino acids. V shed 3 bases, J shed 2 bases, and the junction held 14 bases outside the gene matches. Here the CDR3 reads CASSFPWMTGAQNTGELFF. The CDR3 DNA reads TGTGCCAGCAGCTTCCCTTGGATGACAGGGGCCCAAAACACCGGGGAGCTGTTTTTT.

This clone occurred a few times. The gene calls are TRBV1 and TRBJ1-1. TRBV1 is deemed a pseudogene. The CDR3 extends over 14 amino acids. CDR3 loop: CTSSQVWGVTEAFF. In DNA, the CDR3 is TGCACCAGCAGCCAAGTGTGGGGGGTTACTGAAGCTTTCTTT.

This clone has just a few counts. V and J are TRBV30 and TRBJ1-2; D ambiguous. Between the trimmed V and J ends, which lost 5 bases and 6 bases, there was a span of 7 bases. This CDR3 is built from 10 residues. The germline CDR1 and CDR2 sequences are GTSNPN and SVGIG (reference sequence). In nucleotides, the CDR3 is TGTGCCTGGGGGAGGCATGGCTACACCTTC. Its translation: CAWGRHGYTF.

This chain connects TRBV5-6 to TRBJ1-2, with 7 nucleotides matching TRBD1. V shed 0 bases, J shed 7 bases, and the junction held 12 bases outside the gene matches. The CDR3 extends over 16 amino acids. The germline gives CDR1 SGHDT, CDR2 YYEEEE. Here the CDR3 reads CASSLDPGQTARGYTF. In nucleotides, the CDR3 is TGTGCCAGCAGCTTGGACCCGGGACAGACCGCTCGTGGCTACACCTTC.

The chain recombines TRBV4-1 with TRBJ2-5, with TRBD1 matching 9 bases. The V and J ends lost 1 base and 3 bases, in that order; junction bases with no gene match: 3. The CDR3 runs to 15 residues. Germline CDR1 and CDR2: MGHRA and YSYEKL. The CDR3 nucleotides read TGCGCCAGCAGCCAAGTCCGACAGGGGGAAGAGACCCAGTACTTC. Its protein is CASSQVRQGEETQYF.

This clone was counted only a few times. The CDR3 region is CASSVATIGRIGEKLFF. The CDR3 region has the DNA TGTGCCAGCAGTGTAGCAACCATCGGGAGGATTGGTGAAAAACTGTTTTTT. This rearrangement joins TRBV28 to TRBJ1-4; D is uncertain. This CDR3 contains 17 residues. Germline values: CDR1 MDHEN, CDR2 SYDVKM. Between the trimmed V and J ends, which lost 5 bases and 7 bases, there was a span of 23 bases.

CDR3 residues: CASSQEGPRGGYTF. DNA for the CDR3: TGTGCCAGCAGCCAGGAAGGGCCGCGCGGTGGCTACACCTTC. The J gene is TRBJ1-2, the V gene TRBV6-5; D unclear. V dropped 6 bases and J dropped 7 bases, with 18 bases sitting between them. CDR3 length: 14 residues. Germline V gene lookup returns CDR1 MNHEY and CDR2 SVGAGI.

This rearrangement joins TRBV5-6 to TRBJ1-5; D unresolved. The CDR3 runs to 15 residues. Germline CDR1 and CDR2: SGHDT and YYEEEE. The ends were cut back, 0 bases at V and 0 bases at J, with 7 bases in the middle. The CDR3 region has the DNA TGTGCCAGCAGCTTGGCCGGGTATAGCAATCAGCCCCAGCATTTT. Protein product: CASSLAGYSNQPQHF.